This TCR beta chain was profiled in a study of blood T cell repertoires in COVID-19. Study in general: Samples taken during acute and convalescent COVID-19 were collected in the United States, Italy and Spain. Sources were T cells, B-cell-depleted T cells, or PBMCs; the material itself was cDNA or gDNA.

As processed by the authors: Reference gene primer amplification gave estimated nucleated cell counts. Some clones are missing from TCRdb's copy, which holds only in-frame ones; the method was immunoSEQ multiplex PCR. V, J and clone size are those of that table, while D and trimming were read from the DNA. The top ten hold approximately 4% of the sample, which has around 220,000 clones, approximately 79% seen once. Germline V gene lookup returns CDR1 SGDLS and CDR2 YYNGEE. The V end was cut by 4 bases, the J end by 1 base, with 12 bases between. CDR3 length: 16 amino acids. The sequence derives from a woman aged 40 to 55 with active or convalescent COVID-19. The sample taken for sequencing was peripheral blood. The V and J genes are TRBV9 and TRBJ2-6, with D maybe TRBD1 (5 bases). As DNA, the CDR3 is TGTGCCAGCAGCACCCCTGGGGCATCTGGGGCCAACGTCCTGACTTTC. It specifies CASSTPGASGANVLTF.